This T cell receptor (beta chain) was retrieved from a study of Ad26.COV2.S vaccination and SARS-CoV-2 variants. Study-wide background: It was the COV1001 Ad26.COV2.S trial arm that included the donor. General study findings and limits: In vaccinated individuals, spike-specific CD8+ and CD4+ T cell responses reportedly displayed substantial breadth. Vaccine and placebo recipients had comparable breadth of non-spike TCRs.

Remarks on this clone: Its antigen is currently unknown.

Some clones are missing from TCRdb's copy, which holds only in-frame ones; the method was immunoSEQ multiplex PCR. Among more than 300,000 clones listed, around four fifths were seen once. Treatment of the sample: 19 received Ad26.COV2.S at low or high dose, single or two shots; about 5 received placebo; per-sample allocation not given. Samples analyzed were those drawn on day 63 after the first vaccine or placebo injection. The material sequenced was peripheral blood, taken in a trial of Ad26.COV2.S vaccine versus placebo. The clonotype comes from a person aged 18 to 65 who received the Ad26.COV2.S COVID-19 vaccine or a placebo.

The CDR3 region has the DNA TGTGCCAGCAGTTTAAGTAGGCAATGGGGCGAGCAGTACTTC. It yields the protein CASSLSRQWGEQYF. The V call is TRBV28, the J call TRBJ2-7, with unresolved D. CDR1 is MDHEN, CDR2 SYDVKM, per germline. The CDR3 covers 14 residues. V was trimmed by 2 bases and J by 6 bases, leaving 14 bases between them. Complete variable domain (other parts from reference TRBV28 and TRBJ2-7): DVKVTQSSRYLVKRTGEKVFLECVQDMDHENMFWYRQDPGLGLRLIYFSYDVKMKEKGDIPEGYSVSREKKERFSLILESASTNQTSMYLCASSLSRQWGEQYFGPGTRLTVT.